What follows describes a single TCR beta chain. The CDR3 covers 15 residues. V dropped 3 bases and J dropped 7 bases, with 18 bases sitting between them. The germline CDR1 and CDR2 sequences are LGHNT and FRNRAP. This sample is drawn from a study of T cell changes during pregnancy in multiple sclerosis. Sequencing used immunoSEQ multiplex PCR; TCRdb keeps in-frame clones, though not all of them. Of about 59,000 clones in the sample, 93% were seen once. The clonotype comes from a female donor with multiple sclerosis, enrolled in a pregnancy study. This chain connects TRBV12-5 to TRBJ1-1; D not resolved. The sequencing here drew on CD8+ T cells from peripheral blood mononuclear cells, taken in the third trimester of pregnancy. CDR3 in DNA: TGTGCTAGTGGTTTAAATAAAAGGGATCGGGGTGAAGCTTTCTTT. Translation gives CASGLNKRDRGEAFF. Combining the CDR3 with reference TRBV12-5 and TRBJ1-1 gives the whole variable domain DARVTQTPRHKVTEMGQEVTMRCQPILGHNTVFWYRQTMMQGLELLAYFRNRAPLDDSGMPKDRFSAEMPDATLATLKIQPSEPRDSAVYFCASGLNKRDRGEAFFGQGTRLTVV.